Included here is one TCR beta chain sequence, with context. This sample is part of a study of blood T cell repertoires in COVID-19. Study-level information: PBMCs, B-cell-depleted T cells, or T cells provided the cDNA or gDNA that made up the material.

Using immunoSEQ multiplex PCR, the repertoire was profiled, and TCRdb retains in-frame clones only, with some absent. The sample consists of fewer than 400,000 clones, around 85% of them appearing once. Per the germline V gene, CDR1 is SGHVS and CDR2 is FNYEAQ. CDR3 length: 15 residues. V lost 5 bases, J lost 4 bases, and 17 bases lay in between. The specimen sequenced was PBMCs or T cells enriched from blood (not recorded which). The rearrangement uses TRBV7-6 and TRBJ1-2, with D possibly TRBD1 on 5 matching bases. The source of this sequence is a young woman who had been exposed to COVID-19. The CDR3 DNA sequence: TGTGCCAGCAGCCCAGGGCTTAGCTATTTCTATGGCTACACCTTC. Its translation is CASSPGLSYFYGYTF.